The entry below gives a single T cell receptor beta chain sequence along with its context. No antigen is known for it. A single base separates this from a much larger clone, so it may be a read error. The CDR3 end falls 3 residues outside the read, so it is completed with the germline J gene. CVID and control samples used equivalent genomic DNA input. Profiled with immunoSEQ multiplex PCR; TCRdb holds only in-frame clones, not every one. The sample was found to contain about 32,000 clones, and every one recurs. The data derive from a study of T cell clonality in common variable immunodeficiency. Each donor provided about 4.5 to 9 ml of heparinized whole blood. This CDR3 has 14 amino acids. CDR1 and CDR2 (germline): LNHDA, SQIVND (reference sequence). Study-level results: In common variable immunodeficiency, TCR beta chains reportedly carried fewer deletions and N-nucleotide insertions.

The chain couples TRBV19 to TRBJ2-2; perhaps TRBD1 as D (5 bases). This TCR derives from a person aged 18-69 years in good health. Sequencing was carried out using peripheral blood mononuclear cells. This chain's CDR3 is CASSINRNNEKLFF. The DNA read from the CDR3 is TGTGCCAGTAGTATTAACAGGAATAATGAAAAG.